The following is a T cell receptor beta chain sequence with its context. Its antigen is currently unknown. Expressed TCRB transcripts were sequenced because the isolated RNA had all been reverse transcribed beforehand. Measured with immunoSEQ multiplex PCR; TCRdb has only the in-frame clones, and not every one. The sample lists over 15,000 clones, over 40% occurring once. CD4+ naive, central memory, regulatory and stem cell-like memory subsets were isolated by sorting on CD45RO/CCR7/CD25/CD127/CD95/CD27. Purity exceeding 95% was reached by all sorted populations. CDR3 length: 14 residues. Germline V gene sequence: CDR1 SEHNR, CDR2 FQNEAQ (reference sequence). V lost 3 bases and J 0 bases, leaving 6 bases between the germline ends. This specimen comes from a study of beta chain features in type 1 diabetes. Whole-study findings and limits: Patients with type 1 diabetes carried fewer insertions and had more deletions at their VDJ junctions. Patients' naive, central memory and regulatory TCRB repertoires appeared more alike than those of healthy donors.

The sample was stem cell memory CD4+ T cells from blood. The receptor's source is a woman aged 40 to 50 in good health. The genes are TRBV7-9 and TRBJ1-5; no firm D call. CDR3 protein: CASSFTDSNQPQHF. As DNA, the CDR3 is TGTGCCAGCAGCTTCACAGATAGCAATCAGCCCCAGCATTTT.